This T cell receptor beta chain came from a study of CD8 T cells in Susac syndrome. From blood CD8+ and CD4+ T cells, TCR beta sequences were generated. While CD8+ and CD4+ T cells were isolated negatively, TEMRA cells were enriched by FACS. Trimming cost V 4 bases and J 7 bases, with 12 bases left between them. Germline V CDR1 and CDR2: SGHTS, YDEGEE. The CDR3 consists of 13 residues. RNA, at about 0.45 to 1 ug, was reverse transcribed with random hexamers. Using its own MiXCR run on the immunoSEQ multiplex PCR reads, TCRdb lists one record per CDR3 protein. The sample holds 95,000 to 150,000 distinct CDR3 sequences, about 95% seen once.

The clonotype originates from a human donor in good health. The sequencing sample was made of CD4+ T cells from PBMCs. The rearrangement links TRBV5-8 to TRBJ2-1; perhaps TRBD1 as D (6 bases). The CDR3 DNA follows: TGTGCCAGCAGCCTGACAGGTTTGAATGAGCAGTTCTTC. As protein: CASSLTGLNEQFF.